Listed below are T cell receptor beta chains from one sample, sequenced in a study of cytomegalovirus exposure and HLA in healthy donors. Assay: immunoSEQ multiplex PCR; the TCRdb copy retains only in-frame clones and omits some. The sample contains 150,000 to 160,000 clones, about 70% of which appear only once. The sample comprised PBMCs. The receptors derive from a man younger than 30 in good health and CMV-seronegative. Both conserved end residues are part of each CDR3. D genes are given only for firm matches. Size values are once, few and many counts, or a class for expanded clones, and some rows have none.

V	D	size	J	CDR3	DNA
TRBV4-3	.	.	TRBJ1-5	CASSQDGTYQPQHF	TGCGCCAGCAGCCAAGATGGGACATACCAGCCCCAGCATTTT
TRBV5-4	TRBD1	.	TRBJ1-2	CASSLDRGNYGYTF	TGTGCCAGCAGCTTGGACAGGGGGAACTATGGCTACACCTTC
TRBV19	.	once	TRBJ1-1	CASSTGQRGTEAFF	TGTGCCAGTAGTACCGGACAGCGGGGGACTGAAGCTTTCTTT
TRBV6-1	.	few	TRBJ2-7	CACCKQKAAYEQYF	TGTGCTTGTTGCAAGCAGAAGGCGGCATACGAGCAGTACTTC
TRBV7-2	.	.	TRBJ2-1	CASSPRVYNEQFF	TGTGCCAGCAGCCCCAGGGTGTACAATGAGCAGTTCTTC
TRBV2	TRBD1	once	TRBJ1-1	CASSEDLDRGSEAFF	TGTGCCAGCAGTGAAGACTTGGACAGGGGTTCGGAAGCTTTCTTT
TRBV19	TRBD1	.	TRBJ1-5	CASSIGDRARQPQHF	TGTGCCAGTAGTATAGGCGACAGGGCACGTCAGCCCCAGCATTTT
TRBV5-1	TRBD1	.	TRBJ1-1	CASSLTDRGLMNTEAFF	TGCGCCAGCAGCCTGACGGACAGGGGGCTTATGAACACTGAAGCTTTCTTT
TRBV5-4	TRBD1	.	TRBJ2-7	CASRTGGTDEQYF	TGTGCCAGCAGGACAGGGGGTACGGACGAGCAGTACTTC
TRBV27	TRBD1	few	TRBJ2-7	CASSWTGNSYEQYF	TGTGCCAGCAGTTGGACAGGGAACTCCTACGAGCAGTACTTC
TRBV28	TRBD1	.	TRBJ1-1	CASSLSSGQGYPNTEAFF	TGTGCCAGCAGTTTATCATCAGGACAGGGGTACCCGAACACTGAAGCTTTCTTT
TRBV4-2	TRBD2	once	TRBJ2-1	CASSLTSGGTNYNEQFF	TGTGCCAGCAGCCTTACTAGCGGGGGCACTAATTACAATGAGCAGTTCTTC
TRBV6-5	TRBD1	.	TRBJ1-1	CASSLDRGRTEAFF	TGTGCCAGCAGTTTGGACAGGGGCCGCACTGAAGCTTTCTTT
TRBV4-2	.	once	TRBJ1-1	CASSQLQGQGINTEAFF	TGTGCCAGCAGCCAACTGCAGGGGCAGGGGATTAACACTGAAGCTTTCTTT
TRBV25-1	TRBD1	.	TRBJ1-3	CASSAPGQGNTIYF	TGTGCCAGCAGTGCCCCGGGACAGGGAAACACCATATATTTT
TRBV18	.	few	TRBJ2-5	CASSPPEKTQYF	TGTGCCAGCTCACCACCGGAGAAGACCCAGTACTTC
TRBV5-1	.	.	TRBJ2-5	CASSLGGEKTQYF	TGCGCCAGCAGCTTGGGGGGGGAGAAGACCCAGTACTTC
TRBV2	TRBD2	.	TRBJ2-1	CASSPGLAFTGQFF	TGTGCCAGTAGCCCGGGACTAGCATTCACCGGGCAGTTCTTC
TRBV5-4	.	.	TRBJ2-5	CASSLRGFLETQYF	TGTGCCAGCAGCTTGCGGGGGTTTCTGGAGACCCAGTACTTC
TRBV19	.	few	TRBJ2-3	CASTQGLRADTQYF	TGTGCCAGTACTCAGGGGCTTCGCGCAGATACGCAGTATTTT
TRBV9	.	.	TRBJ2-3	CASSAFGFAGDTQYF	TGTGCCAGCAGCGCCTTTGGATTTGCGGGGGATACGCAGTATTTT
TRBV27	.	few	TRBJ1-6	CASSLLSAGDGNSPLHF	TGTGCCAGCAGTTTATTATCAGCAGGCGATGGTAATTCACCCCTCCACTTT
TRBV6-1	TRBD1	.	TRBJ1-6	CASSEGTGGMNSPLHF	TGTGCCAGCAGTGAAGGGACAGGGGGCATGAATTCACCCCTCCACTTT
TRBV6-1	.	.	TRBJ1-2	CASSEDRVDGYTF	TGTGCCAGCAGTGAAGACAGGGTAGATGGCTACACCTTC
TRBV27	.	.	TRBJ2-4	CASRTTGVSIQYF	TGTGCCAGCAGGACGACTGGAGTAAGCATTCAGTACTTC
TRBV6-1	TRBD2	.	TRBJ2-1	CASTVAGGPYNEQFF	TGTGCCAGCACCGTAGCGGGGGGGCCGTACAATGAGCAGTTCTTC
TRBV2	.	.	TRBJ2-2	CASRGNRELFF	TGTGCCAGCCGGGGGAACCGGGAGCTGTTTTTT
TRBV25-1	.	.	TRBJ1-2	CASSEGEAYGYTF	TGTGCCAGCAGTGAGGGAGAAGCCTATGGCTACACCTTC
TRBV6-6	.	.	TRBJ2-7	CASSYSSGGYEQYF	TGTGCCAGCAGTTACTCATCTGGAGGGTACGAGCAGTACTTC
TRBV5-4	TRBD1	.	TRBJ2-5	CASSPGTGGSSGFGQYF	TGTGCCAGCAGCCCCGGGACAGGGGGCTCCTCAGGTTTCGGCCAGTACTTC
TRBV7-3	TRBD1	.	TRBJ2-5	CASSPGAGGKETQYF	TGTGCCAGCAGCCCCGGGGCAGGGGGAAAGGAGACCCAGTACTTC
TRBV15	.	.	TRBJ2-5	CATSRVTSSSPQYF	TGTGCCACCAGCAGAGTTACTAGCTCTAGCCCCCAGTACTTC
TRBV9	.	few	TRBJ1-5	CASSADSFNQPQHF	TGTGCCAGCAGCGCCGACAGTTTCAATCAGCCCCAGCATTTT
TRBV4-1	TRBD2	few	TRBJ2-1	CASSQDKRGGSYNEQFF	TGCGCCAGCAGCCAAGATAAGCGGGGGGGCTCCTACAATGAGCAGTTCTTC
TRBV25-1	TRBD1	.	TRBJ2-2	CASSPPGQGTTGELFF	TGTGCCAGCAGTCCACCGGGACAGGGTACCACCGGGGAGCTGTTTTTT
TRBV4-1	.	.	TRBJ2-5	CASTLRGTVGETQYF	TGCGCCAGCACCCTCCGCGGGACGGTGGGGGAGACCCAGTACTTC
TRBV28	TRBD1	once	TRBJ2-2	CASSPGQGNGELFF	TGTGCCAGCAGTCCGGGACAGGGGAACGGGGAGCTGTTTTTT
TRBV11-2	TRBD2	.	TRBJ2-6	CASSLDLRTSGYSGANVLTF	TGTGCCAGCAGCTTAGATCTTCGGACTAGCGGGTACTCTGGGGCCAACGTCCTGACTTTC
TRBV18	TRBD2	.	TRBJ2-2	CASSPLPSGANTGELFF	TGTGCCAGCTCACCATTGCCTAGCGGAGCGAACACCGGGGAGCTGTTTTTT
TRBV5-1	TRBD2	.	TRBJ2-3	CASSLAASGGNTDTQYF	TGCGCCAGCAGCTTGGCCGCTAGCGGGGGCAACACAGATACGCAGTATTTT
TRBV28	TRBD1	.	TRBJ2-4	CASTAPGTGLIAKNIQYF	TGTGCCAGCACTGCCCCTGGGACAGGGTTAATAGCCAAAAACATTCAGTACTTC
TRBV4-3	.	.	TRBJ1-2	CASSQEPGQAYGYTF	TGCGCCAGCAGCCAAGAACCAGGGCAGGCCTATGGCTACACCTTC
TRBV7-9	TRBD1	.	TRBJ1-6	CASSLGPGQAGSPLHF	TGTGCCAGCAGCTTAGGCCCGGGACAGGCAGGATCACCCCTCCACTTT
TRBV4-3	TRBD1	.	TRBJ1-1	CASSQDQWDRVNTEAFF	TGCGCCAGCAGCCAAGATCAATGGGACAGGGTGAACACTGAAGCTTTCTTT
TRBV29-1	.	.	TRBJ2-7	CSVEGHPRGRLGYEQYF	TGCAGCGTTGAGGGCCATCCCAGAGGGAGGTTGGGCTACGAGCAGTACTTC
TRBV7-9	.	.	TRBJ1-1	CASSAFRGLNTEAFF	TGTGCCAGCAGCGCTTTCCGGGGGTTGAACACTGAAGCTTTCTTT
TRBV29-1	.	.	TRBJ1-2	CSAVGRGVGYGYTF	TGCAGCGCTGTGGGCAGGGGCGTAGGCTATGGCTACACCTTC
TRBV19	.	.	TRBJ1-2	CASSNIDSHYGYTF	TGTGCCAGTAGTAACATCGACAGCCACTATGGCTACACCTTC
TRBV6-1	TRBD1	.	TRBJ1-5	CASSDWTGFQPQHF	TGTGCCAGCAGTGATTGGACAGGGTTTCAGCCCCAGCATTTT
TRBV15	.	.	TRBJ2-2	CATSRPRQGPNTGELFF	TGTGCCACCAGCCGCCCCCGTCAGGGCCCGAACACCGGGGAGCTGTTTTTT
TRBV7-2	.	.	TRBJ2-3	CASSLARGSGDTQYF	TGTGCCAGCAGCTTAGCTCGGGGGTCCGGAGATACGCAGTATTTT
TRBV27	TRBD1	.	TRBJ2-1	CASSNRQGGNEQFF	TGTGCCAGCAGCAACCGACAGGGGGGGAATGAGCAGTTCTTC
TRBV5-1	.	.	TRBJ2-1	CASTWGTVSSYNEQFF	TGCGCCAGCACCTGGGGCACGGTGAGCTCCTACAATGAGCAGTTCTTC
TRBV6-6	.	.	TRBJ1-4	CASSSFRVNEKLFF	TGTGCCAGCAGTTCCTTCAGGGTTAATGAAAAACTGTTTTTT
TRBV5-1	TRBD2	.	TRBJ2-5	CASSFRRGGLNFQETQYF	TGCGCCAGCAGCTTCCGGCGGGGGGGACTGAATTTCCAAGAGACCCAGTACTTC